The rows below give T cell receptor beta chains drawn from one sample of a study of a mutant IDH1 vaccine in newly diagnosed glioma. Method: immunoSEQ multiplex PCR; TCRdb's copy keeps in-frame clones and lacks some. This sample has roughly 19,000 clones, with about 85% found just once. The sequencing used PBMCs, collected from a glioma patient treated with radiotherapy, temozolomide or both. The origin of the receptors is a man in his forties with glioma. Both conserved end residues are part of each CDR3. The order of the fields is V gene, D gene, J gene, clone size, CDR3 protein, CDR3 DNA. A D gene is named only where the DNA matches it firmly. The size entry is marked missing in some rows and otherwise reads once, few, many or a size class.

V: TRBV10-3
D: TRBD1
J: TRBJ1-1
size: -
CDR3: CAISDSQTGVSHEAFF
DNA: TGTGCCATCAGTGATTCTCAGACAGGGGTCTCACATGAAGCTTTCTTT

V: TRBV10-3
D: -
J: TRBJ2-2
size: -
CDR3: CAISGKPGVNTGELFF
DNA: TGTGCCATCAGTGGCAAGCCGGGGGTCAACACCGGGGAGCTGTTTTTT

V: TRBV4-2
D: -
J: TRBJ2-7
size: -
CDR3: CASSQGDTAYEQYF
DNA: TGTGCCAGCAGCCAAGGAGACACAGCCTACGAGCAGTACTTC

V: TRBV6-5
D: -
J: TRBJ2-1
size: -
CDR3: CASSGPSANEQFF
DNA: TGTGCCAGCAGCGGCCCCAGTGCCAATGAGCAGTTCTTC

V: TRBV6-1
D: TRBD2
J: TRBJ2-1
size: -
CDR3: CASSGFSGGRYNEQFF
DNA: TGTGCCAGCAGTGGATTTAGCGGGGGGCGATACAATGAGCAGTTCTTC

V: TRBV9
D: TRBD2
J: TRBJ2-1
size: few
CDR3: CASSAGTSGNNEQFF
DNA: TGTGCCAGCAGCGCCGGGACTAGCGGGAACAATGAGCAGTTCTTC

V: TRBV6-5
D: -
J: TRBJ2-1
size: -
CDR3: CASSPTGNEQFF
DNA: TGTGCCAGCAGCCCGACAGGCAATGAGCAGTTCTTC

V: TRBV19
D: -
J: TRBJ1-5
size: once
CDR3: CASSIVSTEGQPQHF
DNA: TGTGCCAGTAGTATAGTAAGTACCGAGGGTCAGCCCCAGCATTTT

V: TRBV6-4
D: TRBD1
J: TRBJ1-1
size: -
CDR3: CASSGDREGKAFF
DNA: TGTGCCAGCAGCGGGGACAGGGAAGGTAAAGCTTTCTTT

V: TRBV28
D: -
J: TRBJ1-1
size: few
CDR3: CASNLRGGWGNTEAFF
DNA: TGTGCCAGCAACCTTAGGGGGGGCTGGGGGAACACTGAAGCTTTCTTT

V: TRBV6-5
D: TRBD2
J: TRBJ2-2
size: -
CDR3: CASQAGRTGELFF
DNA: TGTGCCAGCCAAGCGGGGAGGACCGGGGAGCTGTTTTTT

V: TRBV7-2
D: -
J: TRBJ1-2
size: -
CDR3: CASSLGGDGYYGYTF
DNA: TGTGCCAGCAGCTTAGGAGGAGACGGCTACTATGGCTACACCTTC

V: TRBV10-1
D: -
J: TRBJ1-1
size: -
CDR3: CASSDPENTEAFF
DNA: TGCGCCAGCAGTGACCCTGAGAACACTGAAGCTTTCTTT

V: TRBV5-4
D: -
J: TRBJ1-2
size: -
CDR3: CASSLPTGFNYGYTF
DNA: TGTGCCAGCAGCTTACCCACAGGGTTTAACTATGGCTACACCTTC

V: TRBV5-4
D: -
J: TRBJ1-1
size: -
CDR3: CASSRPGTLPVGTEAFF
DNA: TGTGCCAGCAGCCGACCCGGGACGCTACCCGTGGGAACTGAAGCTTTCTTT

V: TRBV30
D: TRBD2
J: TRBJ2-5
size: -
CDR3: CAWSIIAGGRETQYF
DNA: TGTGCCTGGAGCATAATAGCGGGGGGCCGGGAGACCCAGTACTTC

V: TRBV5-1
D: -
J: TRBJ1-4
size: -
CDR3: CASSPGPNEKLFF
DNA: TGCGCCAGCAGCCCAGGTCCTAATGAAAAACTGTTTTTT

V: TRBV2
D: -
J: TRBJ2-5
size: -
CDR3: CASSEDESAGQETQYF
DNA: TGTGCCAGCAGTGAAGATGAGTCGGCAGGGCAAGAGACCCAGTACTTC

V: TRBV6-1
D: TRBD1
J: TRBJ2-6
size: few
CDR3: CASSEKGAGANVLTF
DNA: TGTGCCAGCAGTGAAAAGGGGGCGGGGGCCAACGTCCTGACTTTC

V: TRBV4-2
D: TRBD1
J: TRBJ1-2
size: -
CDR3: CASSSDREDYGYTF
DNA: TGTGCCAGCAGCAGTGACAGGGAGGACTATGGCTACACCTTC

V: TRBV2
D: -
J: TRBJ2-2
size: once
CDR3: CASSEAGASGELFF
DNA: TGTGCCAGCAGTGAAGCCGGGGCGTCCGGGGAGCTGTTTTTT

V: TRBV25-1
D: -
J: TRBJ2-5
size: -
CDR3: CASSEFQGIQETQYF
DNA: TGTGCCAGCAGTGAATTCCAGGGTATCCAAGAGACCCAGTACTTC

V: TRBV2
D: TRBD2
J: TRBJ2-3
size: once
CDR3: CASSGAGVHGDGSTQYF
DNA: TGTGCCAGCAGTGGAGCGGGAGTCCACGGGGATGGGAGTACGCAGTATTTT

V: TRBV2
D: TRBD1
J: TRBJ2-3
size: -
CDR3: CASSSGQIITDTQYF
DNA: TGTGCCAGCAGTTCGGGACAGATAATAACAGATACGCAGTATTTT

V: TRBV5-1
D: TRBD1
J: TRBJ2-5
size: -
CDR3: CASSLAIGYRGEETQYF
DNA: TGCGCCAGCAGCTTGGCCATAGGGTACAGGGGGGAAGAGACCCAGTACTTC

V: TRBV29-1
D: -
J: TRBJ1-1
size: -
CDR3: CSVSTATGTEAFF
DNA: TGCAGCGTTTCGACGGCTACGGGCACTGAAGCTTTCTTT

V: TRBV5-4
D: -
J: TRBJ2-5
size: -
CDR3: CASSYPNRLSQETQYF
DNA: TGTGCCAGCAGCTATCCTAACAGGCTCTCCCAAGAGACCCAGTACTTC

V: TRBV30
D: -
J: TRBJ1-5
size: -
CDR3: CAWRKGGRGNQPQHF
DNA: TGTGCCTGGAGGAAAGGGGGGAGAGGCAATCAGCCCCAGCATTTT

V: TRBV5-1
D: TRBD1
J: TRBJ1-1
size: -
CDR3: CASSLWTGPDNTEAFF
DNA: TGCGCCAGCAGCCTATGGACAGGGCCAGATAACACTGAAGCTTTCTTT

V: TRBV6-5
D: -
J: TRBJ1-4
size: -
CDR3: CASSYSRATNEKLFF
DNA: TGTGCCAGCAGTTACTCGCGCGCAACTAATGAAAAACTGTTTTTT

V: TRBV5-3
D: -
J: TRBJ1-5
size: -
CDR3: CARSPMRGRSNQPQHF
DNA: TGTGCCAGAAGCCCCATGAGGGGAAGGAGCAATCAGCCCCAGCATTTT

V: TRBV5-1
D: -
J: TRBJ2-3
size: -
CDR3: CASSLGGDTQYF
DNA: TGCGCCAGCAGCTTGGGGGGAGATACGCAGTATTTT

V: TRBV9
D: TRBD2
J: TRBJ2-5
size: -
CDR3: CASSAVGGRTGETQYF
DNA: TGTGCCAGCAGCGCCGTGGGGGGGAGGACGGGAGAGACCCAGTACTTC

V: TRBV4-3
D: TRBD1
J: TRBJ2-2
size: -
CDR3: CASSQVRQGGLTGELFF
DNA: TGCGCCAGCAGCCAAGTCCGACAGGGTGGCCTAACCGGGGAGCTGTTTTTT

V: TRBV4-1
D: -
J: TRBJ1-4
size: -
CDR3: CASSQEGEWDGHEKLFF
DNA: TGCGCCAGCAGCCAAGAGGGGGAATGGGACGGACATGAAAAACTGTTTTTT

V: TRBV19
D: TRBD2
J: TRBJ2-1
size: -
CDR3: CASSLAGGSYNEQFF
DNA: TGTGCCAGTAGTCTAGCGGGGGGATCCTACAATGAGCAGTTCTTC